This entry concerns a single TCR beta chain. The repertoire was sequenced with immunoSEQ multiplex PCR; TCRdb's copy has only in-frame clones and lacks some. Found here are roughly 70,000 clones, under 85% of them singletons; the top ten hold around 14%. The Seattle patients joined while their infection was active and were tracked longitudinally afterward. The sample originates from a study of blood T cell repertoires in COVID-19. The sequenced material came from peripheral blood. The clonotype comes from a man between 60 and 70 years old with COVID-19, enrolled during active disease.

The CDR3 sequence is CASSAPGQGNIQYF. CDR3 DNA sequence: TGTGCCAGCAGCGCCCCGGGACAGGGTAACATTCAGTACTTC. The gene calls are TRBV9 and TRBJ2-4; 9 bases are a match to TRBD1. CDR3 length: 14 amino acids. In germline, CDR1 is SGDLS, CDR2 YYNGEE. V shed 3 bases and J 7 bases; nucleotides not matched to a gene: 5.